One sample yielded the 25 T cell receptor beta chains listed below, sequenced in a study of T cell repertoires in cytomegalovirus infection. TCRdb used MiXCR to reprocess the reads, holding one entry per CDR3 protein. The sample yields hundreds of thousands of distinct CDR3 sequences, 24% seen once. Sequencing was carried out using CD8+ T cells from PBMCs. These receptors all stem from a human donor in good health (CMV status not recorded). Some clones in this sample may be carry-over from other donors' samples.

This clonotype was recorded many times. The CDR3 nucleotides are TGTGCCAGCAGCTTAGGAGGGGCCCAAGAGCAGTTCTTC. This encodes CASSLGGAQEQFF. V is TRBV7-6 and J is TRBJ2-1; D assignment may be TRBD1 or TRBD2 (5 bases each). Deletions cut 1 base from V and 10 bases from J, with 11 bases between. Germline V gene sequence: CDR1 SGHVS, CDR2 FNYEAQ. This CDR3 comprises 13 residues.

This sequence joins TRBV12-5 and TRBJ1-2, with D possibly matching TRBD1 (6 bases). The CDR3 extends over 17 amino acids. V lost 3 bases, J lost 4 bases, and 21 bases lay in between. Germline-derived CDR1 and CDR2 are LGHNT and FRNRAP. The CDR3 nucleotides are TGTGCTAGTGGTTTCTCCCTCCAGGGAGGGGGACCCTATGGCTACACCTTC. Protein sequence: CASGFSLQGGGPYGYTF.

This clonotype was recorded at least ten times. V and J are TRBV7-9 and TRBJ2-5; TRBD2 is a possible D gene (5 bases). The length of the CDR3 is 16 residues. V lost 4 bases, J lost 3 bases, and 18 bases lay in between. Germline CDR1 is SEHNR and CDR2 is FQNEAQ (reference sequence). In nucleotides, the CDR3 is TGTGCCAGCAGCTCGTCGAGGGCTGGAGATAAAGAGACCCAGTACTTC. It specifies CASSSSRAGDKETQYF. The full variable domain, with the rest looked up from reference TRBV7-9 and TRBJ2-5, is DTGVSQNPRHKITKRGQNVTFRCDPISEHNRLYWYRQTLGQGPEFLTYFQNEAQLEKSRLLSDRFSAERPKGSFSTLEIQRTEQGDSAMYLCASSSSRAGDKETQYFGPGTRLLVL.

This chain joins TRBV29-1 and TRBJ1-1; D remains ambiguous. Trimming pared 0 bases from V and 12 bases from J, leaving 14 bases between. CDR1 is SQVTM and CDR2 is ANQGSEA in the germline V gene. This CDR3 comprises 12 residues. For the CDR3, the DNA is TGCAGCGTTGAAGATCTGGGAGGTTGGACTTTCTTT. Translated: CSVEDLGGWTFF.

The sample holds a few counts of this clonotype. The chain is built from TRBV28 and TRBJ2-1; TRBD2 is a possible D gene (6 bases). The CDR3 sequence is 12 residues long. Germline values: CDR1 MDHEN, CDR2 SYDVKM. The V gene lost 5 bases and the J gene lost 10 bases, with 12 bases spanning the gap. The CDR3 is CASSVGAGEQFF. The CDR3 DNA reads as TGTGCCAGCAGTGTAGGGGCGGGGGAGCAGTTCTTC.

This clonotype was counted a few times. The chain recombines TRBV20-1 with TRBJ1-5, with a possible D match to TRBD1 (5 bases). Germline V lookup: CDR1 DFQATT, CDR2 SNEGSKA (reference sequence). Trimming removed 1 base at V and 5 bases at J, with 18 bases between. The CDR3 contains 16 residues. The CDR3 protein is CSARGGAQAKHQPQHF. CDR3 sequence (DNA): TGCAGTGCTAGAGGAGGGGCCCAGGCAAAGCATCAGCCCCAGCATTTT.

This chain uses TRBV28 with TRBJ2-5; 7 bases are shared with TRBD1. The germline V gene encodes CDR1 MDHEN and CDR2 SYDVKM. V trimming: 2 bases; J trimming: 3 bases; junction bases outside the gene matches: 15. The length of the CDR3 is 18 residues. Here the CDR3 DNA reads TGTGCCAGCAGTTTACCCCTCTCAACCGGGACAGAGGAAGAGACCCAGTACTTC. It specifies CASSLPLSTGTEEETQYF.

This clonotype was detected ten times or more. This chain joins TRBV7-8 and TRBJ2-7; tentative D call: TRBD1 (5 bases). The ends were cut back, 2 bases at V and 5 bases at J, with 13 bases in the middle. CDR1 and CDR2 (germline): SGHVS, FQNEAQ. The CDR3 has 14 amino acids. CDR3 in amino acids: CASSLSAGIDEQYV. CDR3 DNA sequence: TGTGCCAGCAGCTTAAGTGCAGGGATCGACGAGCAGTACGTC.

This clonotype was detected a few times. The gene calls are TRBV14 and TRBJ2-5, with TRBD1 matching over 7 bases. The CDR3 is 15 residues long. With 3 bases clipped from V and 1 base from J, the junction kept 5 bases outside the gene matches. Germline V lookup: CDR1 SGHDN, CDR2 FVKESK. CDR3 loop: CASSHVWDSQETQYF. CDR3 coding DNA: TGTGCCAGCAGCCACGTTTGGGACAGCCAAGAGACCCAGTACTTC. Complete variable domain (other parts from reference TRBV14 and TRBJ2-5): EAGVTQFPSHSVIEKGQTVTLRCDPISGHDNLYWYRRVMGKEIKFLLHFVKESKQDESGMPNNRFLAERTGGTYSTLKVQPAELEDSGVYFCASSHVWDSQETQYFGPGTRLLVL.

Remarks on this clonotype: A junction boundary mismatches the germline segment, possibly from a read error. V and J are TRBV4-1 and TRBJ2-2, with D perhaps TRBD1 (7 bases). Germline V lookup: CDR1 MGHRA, CDR2 YSYEKL. The CDR3 covers 16 residues. The DNA of the CDR3 is TGCGCCAGCAGTCAAGTTGACAGGGAGGTCACCGGGGAGCTGTTTTTT. This translates into CASSQVDREVTGELFF.

This clonotype was seen ten or more times. The chain has TRBV7-2 and TRBJ1-2; 7 nucleotides align to TRBD1. Germline CDR1 is SGHTA and CDR2 is FQGNSA. V lost 4 bases, J lost 1 base, and 6 bases stayed unmatched. The CDR3 sequence is 15 residues long. The CDR3 coding sequence is TGTGCCAGCAGCTATTCAGGGGGTGTTAACTATGGCTACACCTTC. Translated, it gives CASSYSGGVNYGYTF.

This clonotype has at least ten counts. The chain has TRBV7-2 and TRBJ2-7, with D hard to call. Germline V gene data show CDR1 as SGHTA and CDR2 as FQGNSA. The germline V and J ends were trimmed by 7 bases and 1 base, with 14 bases remaining between them. The CDR3 covers 14 residues. CDR3 nucleotides: TGTGCCAGCACCCTAACTTCTCAATCCTACGAGCAGTACTTC. Encoded protein: CASTLTSQSYEQYF. The whole variable domain, remainder taken from reference TRBV7-2 and TRBJ2-7, is GAGVSQSPSNKVTEKGKDVELRCDPISGHTALYWYRQSLGQGLEFLIYFQGNSAPDKSGLPSDRFSAERTGGSVSTLTIQRTQQEDSAVYLCASTLTSQSYEQYFGPGTRLTVT.

The chain uses TRBV7-9 and TRBJ2-7; D not resolved. The germline gives CDR1 SEHNR, CDR2 FQNEAQ (reference sequence). The CDR3 is 16 residues long. The ends were cut back, 4 bases at V and 3 bases at J, with 19 bases in the middle. Here the CDR3 reads CASSSKANAMFYEQYF. CDR3 coding DNA: TGTGCCAGCAGCTCGAAAGCTAATGCGATGTTCTACGAGCAGTACTTC.

The V gene is TRBV20-1, the J gene TRBJ2-4; 8 bases align to TRBD1. V dropped 6 bases and J dropped 6; count of bases not matched to a gene: 7. The CDR3 contains 13 residues. CDR1 DFQATT and CDR2 SNEGSKA come from the germline V gene (reference sequence). CDR3 in DNA: TGCAGTGCACCAGGACAGGGCCGAAACATTCAGTACTTC. The encoded protein is CSAPGQGRNIQYF.

Only a few counts were recorded for this clonotype. The genes are TRBV7-9 and TRBJ1-2, with 8 bases that match TRBD1. V was pared by 5 bases and J by 8 bases, with 10 bases of the junction left unmatched. There are 14 residues in the CDR3. CDR1 SEHNR and CDR2 FQNEAQ come from the germline V gene (reference sequence). This CDR3 reads CASSRGTGGQGYTF. CDR3 DNA sequence: TGTGCCAGCAGCAGGGGGACAGGAGGTCAAGGCTACACCTTC. The full variable domain, its missing parts supplied by reference TRBV7-9 and TRBJ1-2, is DTGVSQNPRHKITKRGQNVTFRCDPISEHNRLYWYRQTLGQGPEFLTYFQNEAQLEKSRLLSDRFSAERPKGSFSTLEIQRTEQGDSAMYLCASSRGTGGQGYTFGSGTRLTVV.

The chain recombines TRBV2 with TRBJ1-5; the match to TRBD1 covers 9 bases. Trimming at V came to 5 bases and at J to 6 bases, leaving 8 bases not matched to a gene. Germline values: CDR1 SNHLY, CDR2 FYNNEI. CDR3 length: 15 amino acids. The chain's CDR3 is CASSWDRAPSQPQHF. The CDR3 region has the DNA TGTGCCAGCAGTTGGGACAGGGCCCCAAGTCAGCCCCAGCATTTT.

This clonotype was seen a handful of times. The chain combines TRBV7-9 with TRBJ2-5; tentative D call: TRBD1 (5 bases). The germline CDR1 and CDR2 sequences are SEHNR and FQNEAQ (reference sequence). With 4 bases removed from V and 5 bases from J, the gap between germline ends came to 14 bases. This CDR3 spans 14 amino acids. The CDR3 bases are TGTGCCAGCAGCTGGACAACGAAGGGGGAGACCCAGTACTTC. Translating gives CASSWTTKGETQYF.

A remark on this clonotype: One end of the junction is discordant with germline, which a read error may explain. The V gene is TRBV6-5, the J gene TRBJ2-5, with D tentatively TRBD1 (6 bases). Per germline, CDR1 MNHEY and CDR2 SVGAGI. This CDR3 region has 16 residues. The DNA of the CDR3 is TGTGCCAGCAGCACACAAATAGACAGGATCCAAGAGACCCGGTACTTC. It encodes CASSTQIDRIQETRYF.

This clonotype was seen repeatedly, ten times or more. V gene TRBV7-2 combines with J gene TRBJ2-1; 8 positions agree with TRBD2. The CDR3 contains 16 residues. V shed 1 base, J shed 4 bases, and the junction held 6 bases outside the gene matches. CDR1 is SGHTA, CDR2 FQGNSA, per germline. The CDR3 spells CASSLDIGGGYNEQFF. DNA of the CDR3: TGTGCCAGCAGCTTAGATATCGGGGGGGGGTACAATGAGCAGTTCTTC.

This clonotype was counted at least ten times. The genes are TRBV7-9 and TRBJ1-2; the D is unclear. Germline loops: CDR1 SEHNR, CDR2 FQNEAQ (reference sequence). The CDR3 totals 16 residues. V dropped 5 bases and J dropped 4 bases, with 20 bases sitting between them. CDR3 sequence reads: CASSPDPLAARYGYTF. The DNA of the CDR3 is TGTGCCAGCAGCCCCGACCCCCTCGCCGCCCGCTATGGCTACACCTTC.

This clonotype has at least ten counts. The chain carries TRBV7-2 and TRBJ1-1; D possibly corresponds to TRBD1 (5 bases). CDR3 size: 16 residues. Deletions cut 1 base from V and 0 bases from J, with 12 bases between. Per the germline V gene, CDR1 is SGHTA and CDR2 is FQGNSA. CDR3 amino acids: CASSLEWGRVNTEAFF. DNA of the CDR3: TGTGCCAGCAGCTTAGAATGGGGCAGGGTGAACACTGAAGCTTTCTTT.

This clonotype was seen repeatedly, ten times or more. This sequence joins TRBV7-8 and TRBJ2-1; TRBD2 aligns across 10 bases. The germline gives CDR1 SGHVS, CDR2 FQNEAQ. The CDR3 loop spans 18 amino acids. After removal of 5 bases from V and 0 bases from J, the junction contained 10 bases not matched to a gene. The CDR3 here is CASSPRLAGALSYNEQFF. As DNA, the CDR3 is TGTGCCAGCAGCCCCCGGCTAGCGGGGGCCCTCTCCTACAATGAGCAGTTCTTC.

Notes on this clonotype: Just one base apart from a much larger clone, this may be a read error. The chain employs TRBV7-9 and TRBJ2-1; D unresolved. Germline CDR1 is SEHNR and CDR2 is FQNEAQ (reference sequence). This CDR3 has 13 residues. As DNA, the CDR3 is TGTGTCAGCAGCCTTAAAACCACCAATGAGCAGTTCTTC. It codes for CVSSLKTTNEQFF.

This clonotype was seen only a few times. The chain links TRBV9 to TRBJ1-1; D possibly corresponds to TRBD1 (5 bases). Germline values: CDR1 SGDLS, CDR2 YYNGEE. V was cut by 3 bases and J by 1 base, with 13 bases left in between. The CDR3 is 15 amino acids. The CDR3 reads CASSDAPGRNTEAFF. The DNA for the CDR3 is TGTGCCAGCAGCGACGCGCCAGGGCGGAACACTGAAGCTTTCTTT.

Many counts were recorded for this clonotype. The chain links TRBV28 to TRBJ2-7; a possible D gene is TRBD2 (7 bases). The CDR3 is made up of 15 amino acids. V gave up 2 bases and J gave up 2 bases, with 13 bases separating them. Germline assignment: CDR1 MDHEN and CDR2 SYDVKM. The CDR3 spells CASSLGGGGPYEQYV. Written as DNA, the CDR3 is TGTGCCAGCAGTTTAGGGGGGGGCGGGCCCTACGAGCAGTACGTC.